The T cell receptor beta chain described here comes from a study of blood T cell repertoires in COVID-19. Study context: Sample material is recorded as cDNA or gDNA derived from T cells, B-cell-depleted T cells, or PBMCs.

Seattle-derived patients entered the study during active infection and were followed longitudinally. Trimming shortened V by 6 bases and J by 0 bases, and 15 bases separated the two germline ends. Germline CDR1 MNHEY, CDR2 SMNVEV (reference sequence). CDR3 length equals 15 residues. Source study methods: Estimation of nucleated cell counts relied on the amplification of reference gene primers. This table comes from immunoSEQ multiplex PCR, and its TCRdb copy is limited to in-frame clones, with some not included. V and J calls and clone size are as listed in that table; D and trimming were resolved from the DNA. The profile shows approximately 530,000 clones, approximately 88% of them singletons.

The chain combines TRBV27 with TRBJ2-7, with D possibly being TRBD1 (5 bases). The TCR comes from a woman in her 50s with COVID-19, enrolled during active disease. The sequenced sample was peripheral blood. CDR3 bases: TGTGCCAGCAGCCCACAGGCCCTGAACTCCTACGAGCAGTACTTC. Protein sequence: CASSPQALNSYEQYF.